The present T cell receptor beta chain was sequenced within a study of Tregs in tolerant kidney transplant recipients. For this clone: The antigen is unknown. The CDR3 end lies 3 residues beyond the end of the read and is filled in from the germline J gene.

Only in-frame clones appear in the TCRdb table, and some are missing; sequencing was by immunoSEQ multiplex PCR. This table lists some 15,000 clones. Study results and caveats: Donor-specific Treg expansion exceeded global Treg expansion in tolerant patients, suggesting antigen drive. Expanding Tregs on activated donor B cells appeared to best identify donor-specific TCRbeta clones.

Trimming removed 4 bases from V and 2 bases from J, with 12 bases in between. Per germline, CDR1 SGHDT and CDR2 YYEEEE. The CDR3 runs to 14 residues. The nonmyeloablative bone marrow transplants came from related graft donors, with transient mixed chimerism. The V and J genes are TRBV5-6 and TRBJ1-2; TRBD1 is a possible D gene (5 bases). The sequences come from CD4+ T cells from blood (PBMCs), collected 12 months after the transplant. The sequence derives from a human patient who received a combined kidney and bone marrow transplant. Some T cells may trace back to the graft donor. The sequenced part of the CDR3 DNA is TGTGCCAGCAGCCGGGATTCAGGGAACTATGGC. As protein: CASSRDSGNYG. The CDR3 reads in full as CASSRDSGNYGYTF.